This is a list of T cell receptor beta chains from one sample in a study of beta chain features in type 1 diabetes. The assay was immunoSEQ multiplex PCR, and TCRdb's table has in-frame clones only and misses some. The data hold hundreds of thousands of clones, with about 16% observed a single time. The sample was naive CD4+ T cells from blood. The source is a man aged 18 to 29 in good health. The CDR3 runs from the conserved cysteine through the conserved F or W. D genes are given only for firm matches. For some rows the clone size is stated as once, few or many, or as a class when expanded; others skip it.

size	V	length	J	D	CDR3	DNA
few	TRBV25-1	16	TRBJ1-1	TRBD1	CARPLGTGGENTEAFF	TGTGCCAGACCACTCGGGACAGGGGGTGAAAACACTGAAGCTTTCTTT
-	TRBV7-2	15	TRBJ2-3	TRBD1	CASSPGQAGSDTQYF	TGTGCCAGCAGCCCGGGACAGGCTGGCAGCGATACGCAGTATTTT
-	TRBV7-9	13	TRBJ2-7	-	CASSRDGAYEQYF	TGTGCCAGCAGCCGGGACGGTGCCTACGAGCAGTACTTC
few	TRBV5-1	14	TRBJ1-5	-	CASSWEGRDQPQHF	TGCGCCAGCAGCTGGGAGGGTCGAGATCAGCCCCAGCATTTT
-	TRBV11-3	14	TRBJ2-1	-	CASSSNNRVDEQFF	TGTGCCAGCAGCTCGAACAACCGGGTTGATGAGCAGTTCTTC
few	TRBV5-1	17	TRBJ2-5	TRBD1	CASSLERDSSIQETQYF	TGCGCCAGCAGCTTGGAACGGGACAGTAGTATCCAAGAGACCCAGTACTTC
-	TRBV18	15	TRBJ2-7	TRBD2	CASSPTSGSSYEQYF	TGTGCCAGCTCACCAACTAGCGGGAGTAGTTACGAGCAGTACTTC
-	TRBV30	16	TRBJ2-1	TRBD2	CAWRGLAGVSYNEQFF	TGTGCCTGGAGGGGGCTAGCGGGGGTTTCCTACAATGAGCAGTTCTTC
few	TRBV14	13	TRBJ1-1	-	CASSQDTGTEAFF	TGTGCCAGCAGCCAAGATACCGGTACTGAAGCTTTCTTT
few	TRBV19	15	TRBJ1-1	TRBD1	CASSPSPPGQTEAFF	TGTGCCAGTAGTCCCTCCCCCCCGGGACAGACTGAAGCTTTCTTT
-	TRBV7-2	13	TRBJ2-7	TRBD1	CASSSGTGNEQYF	TGTGCCAGCAGCTCCGGGACAGGGAATGAGCAGTACTTC
few	TRBV28	14	TRBJ2-7	-	CASSLPGIPYEQYF	TGTGCCAGCAGTCTCCCCGGGATACCCTACGAGCAGTACTTC
-	TRBV2	16	TRBJ2-1	TRBD2	CASSALTSGGRNEQFF	TGTGCCAGCAGTGCCTTAACTAGCGGGGGGAGGAATGAGCAGTTCTTC